The rows below give T cell receptor beta chains drawn from one sample of a study of OX40 agonist ivuxolimab in advanced cancers. Repertoires were generated with immunoSEQ multiplex PCR, while TCRdb's copy carries only in-frame clones and drops some. Of some 80,000 clones in the sample, 87% were seen once. The material was CD4+ or CD8+ T cells sorted from blood, obtained in a trial of the OX40 agonist ivuxolimab. All receptors derive from an adult with an advanced solid tumor such as melanoma, head and neck, liver or kidney cancer. Both conserved end residues are part of each CDR3. Clone sizes are given selectively: once, few, many, or a class where the clone is expanded.

V gene: TRBV21-1
CDR3 length: 16
clone size: few
J gene: TRBJ1-5
CDR3 protein: CASRSGRTPSNQPQHF

V gene: TRBV7-2
CDR3 length: 15
clone size: once
J gene: TRBJ1-5
CDR3 protein: CASSFDRGSNQPQHF

V gene: TRBV2
CDR3 length: 14
clone size: once
J gene: TRBJ1-4
CDR3 protein: CASRLQEGNEKLFF

V gene: TRBV15
CDR3 length: 16
clone size: .
J gene: TRBJ2-1
CDR3 protein: CATSRSMTNSYNEQFF

V gene: TRBV18
CDR3 length: 16
clone size: .
J gene: TRBJ2-5
CDR3 protein: CASSRLGGIERETQYF

V gene: TRBV4-3
CDR3 length: 14
clone size: .
J gene: TRBJ1-2
CDR3 protein: CASSHEGRNYGYTF

V gene: TRBV9
CDR3 length: 16
clone size: .
J gene: TRBJ2-3
CDR3 protein: CASSVNRLPSTDTQYF

V gene: TRBV27
CDR3 length: 14
clone size: .
J gene: TRBJ1-5
CDR3 protein: CASSYTRGYQPQHF

V gene: TRBV5-6
CDR3 length: 16
clone size: .
J gene: TRBJ2-2
CDR3 protein: CASSLRNRGPAGELFF

V gene: TRBV15
CDR3 length: 17
clone size: few
J gene: TRBJ1-4
CDR3 protein: CATSRVGQGVSNEKLFF

V gene: TRBV29-1
CDR3 length: 15
clone size: .
J gene: TRBJ2-1
CDR3 protein: CSVDKIGQGANEQFF

V gene: TRBV5-4
CDR3 length: 14
clone size: .
J gene: TRBJ1-2
CDR3 protein: CASSLGTGTYGYTF

V gene: TRBV5-1
CDR3 length: 15
clone size: .
J gene: TRBJ1-2
CDR3 protein: CASSLSGSANYGYTF

V gene: TRBV29-1
CDR3 length: 13
clone size: .
J gene: TRBJ2-5
CDR3 protein: CSGGTAAGETQYF

V gene: TRBV7-3
CDR3 length: 15
clone size: .
J gene: TRBJ2-7
CDR3 protein: CASLKGRVSVDEQYF

V gene: TRBV5-6
CDR3 length: 13
clone size: .
J gene: TRBJ2-1
CDR3 protein: CASSLGLVLEQFF

V gene: TRBV14
CDR3 length: 13
clone size: .
J gene: TRBJ1-1
CDR3 protein: CASSLYENTEAFF

V gene: TRBV2
CDR3 length: 14
clone size: .
J gene: TRBJ2-5
CDR3 protein: CASSARGLAETQYF

V gene: TRBV5-1
CDR3 length: 14
clone size: .
J gene: TRBJ2-1
CDR3 protein: CASSLGQGIDEQFF

V gene: TRBV15
CDR3 length: 16
clone size: .
J gene: TRBJ2-1
CDR3 protein: CATSSPSRGVNNEQFF

V gene: TRBV5-1
CDR3 length: 16
clone size: .
J gene: TRBJ1-4
CDR3 protein: CASSSLGRGLGEKLFF

V gene: TRBV6-1
CDR3 length: 14
clone size: .
J gene: TRBJ2-1
CDR3 protein: CASSLAGGYNEQFF

V gene: TRBV27
CDR3 length: 16
clone size: few
J gene: TRBJ2-2
CDR3 protein: CASSLSTGWNTGELFF

V gene: TRBV18
CDR3 length: 13
clone size: .
J gene: TRBJ2-5
CDR3 protein: CASSPGLAETQYF

V gene: TRBV5-6
CDR3 length: 15
clone size: .
J gene: TRBJ2-2
CDR3 protein: CASSIAGANTGELFF

V gene: TRBV7-9
CDR3 length: 12
clone size: .
J gene: TRBJ2-7
CDR3 protein: CASSLVVGEQYF

V gene: TRBV6-5
CDR3 length: 11
clone size: once
J gene: TRBJ2-3
CDR3 protein: CASRGSGTQYF

V gene: TRBV9
CDR3 length: 14
clone size: .
J gene: TRBJ1-2
CDR3 protein: CASSVAAQNYGYTF

V gene: TRBV2
CDR3 length: 13
clone size: .
J gene: TRBJ2-7
CDR3 protein: CASVQDRGDEQYF

V gene: TRBV5-1
CDR3 length: 14
clone size: .
J gene: TRBJ2-5
CDR3 protein: CASSSKREVETQYF

V gene: TRBV7-3
CDR3 length: 20
clone size: .
J gene: TRBJ2-5
CDR3 protein: CASSSGLAGGPPLAQETQYF

V gene: TRBV15
CDR3 length: 14
clone size: .
J gene: TRBJ2-1
CDR3 protein: CATSRDQGSNEQFF

V gene: TRBV7-8
CDR3 length: 12
clone size: .
J gene: TRBJ1-2
CDR3 protein: CASSLSVGGYTF

V gene: TRBV30
CDR3 length: 13
clone size: .
J gene: TRBJ2-5
CDR3 protein: CAWCPRPQETQYF

V gene: TRBV5-5
CDR3 length: 15
clone size: .
J gene: TRBJ1-2
CDR3 protein: CASSSGQGAGYGYTF

V gene: TRBV6-5
CDR3 length: 12
clone size: .
J gene: TRBJ1-4
CDR3 protein: CASSRRGEKLFF

V gene: TRBV4-1
CDR3 length: 16
clone size: .
J gene: TRBJ2-3
CDR3 protein: CASSLRTGGERDTQYF

V gene: TRBV7-3
CDR3 length: 13
clone size: .
J gene: TRBJ1-5
CDR3 protein: CASSLIPGQPQHF

V gene: TRBV6-5
CDR3 length: 15
clone size: .
J gene: TRBJ2-6
CDR3 protein: CASSYSSSGANVLTF

V gene: TRBV19
CDR3 length: 15
clone size: .
J gene: TRBJ1-4
CDR3 protein: CASSMGGYANEKLFF

V gene: TRBV19
CDR3 length: 13
clone size: .
J gene: TRBJ2-7
CDR3 protein: CASSRREGYEQYF

V gene: TRBV27
CDR3 length: 14
clone size: .
J gene: TRBJ2-2
CDR3 protein: CASSLAVTTGELFF

V gene: TRBV10-2
CDR3 length: 13
clone size: .
J gene: TRBJ1-4
CDR3 protein: CASKLGTNEKLFF

V gene: TRBV11-2
CDR3 length: 17
clone size: .
J gene: TRBJ1-4
CDR3 protein: CASSSRRHSATNEKLFF

V gene: TRBV5-1
CDR3 length: 14
clone size: few
J gene: TRBJ1-4
CDR3 protein: CASSSGTGNEKLFF

V gene: TRBV2
CDR3 length: 15
clone size: .
J gene: TRBJ1-5
CDR3 protein: CASSGDPGFGQPQHF

V gene: TRBV6-1
CDR3 length: 12
clone size: .
J gene: TRBJ2-7
CDR3 protein: CASRQPLYEQYF

V gene: TRBV27
CDR3 length: 12
clone size: .
J gene: TRBJ2-3
CDR3 protein: CASSLKGDTQYF

V gene: TRBV5-1
CDR3 length: 17
clone size: .
J gene: TRBJ2-2
CDR3 protein: CASRAVHRVGGTGELFF

V gene: TRBV19
CDR3 length: 14
clone size: .
J gene: TRBJ1-1
CDR3 protein: CASSEFRQGAEAFF

V gene: TRBV30
CDR3 length: 14
clone size: .
J gene: TRBJ1-4
CDR3 protein: CAWTSGGLNEKLFF

V gene: TRBV9
CDR3 length: 16
clone size: .
J gene: TRBJ2-7
CDR3 protein: CASSDRTGVLSYEQYF

V gene: TRBV5-1
CDR3 length: 16
clone size: medium-sized
J gene: TRBJ1-2
CDR3 protein: CASSLEGGRRSYGYTF

V gene: TRBV14
CDR3 length: 14
clone size: once
J gene: TRBJ2-4
CDR3 protein: CASSPQGTKNIQYF